This T cell receptor (beta chain) was captured by sequencing in a study of radiotherapy plus CTLA-4 blockade in lung cancer (dated by TCRdb to the late 2010s). About the full investigation: Objective responses occurred in around 20% of enrolled patients, and about 33% achieved disease control. The research as a whole found: The strongest predictors of response, as reported, were early dynamic changes in blood T cell clones along with a rise in serum interferon-beta after radiation. After treatment with radiotherapy and ipilimumab, TCR clones that originated in tumors expanded in peripheral blood.

The study tested focal radiation therapy combined with CTLA-4 blockade (ipilimumab) in patients with chemo-refractory metastatic non-small-cell lung cancer. As to this clone: Its antigen is not yet known. No clone much larger than this one lies a single base away; base qualities are absent.

V loses 3 bases at its end and J loses 7 bases; junction bases beyond the gene matches: 6. From cysteine to phenylalanine, the CDR3 is 14 amino acids long. Only the CDR3 DNA stays, 42 bases, in frame from base 1. CDR1 and CDR2 are drawn from the germline V gene: SGHTA, FQGTGA. Library preparation was by the immunoSEQ multiplex PCR assay. TCRdb stores this immuneACCESS table with in-frame sequences only. Part of the clones is absent; in the studies checked, under half of the shortfall reflects unresolved V genes, and no reason is known for the rest. The sample yields more than 75,000 clones; 80% to 85% were counted once. The ten largest clones take up about 25% of the sample.

The chain is encoded by TRBV7-3 joined to TRBJ2-1, with 7 bases in between that match TRBD2. Specimen: peripheral blood, collected from a patient treated with radiotherapy plus ipilimumab. This clonotype was obtained from a human donor with non-small cell lung cancer that progressed on radiotherapy plus ipilimumab. The CDR3 has the sequence CASSLSRGGNEQFF. The sequenced DNA is TGTGCCAGCAGCTTGTCCCGCGGGGGAAATGAGCAGTTCTTC.